The 28 T cell receptor beta chains presented below share a single source sample, sequenced in a study of blood T cell repertoires in COVID-19. Only in-frame clones appear in the TCRdb table, and some are missing; sequencing was by immunoSEQ multiplex PCR. The table includes about 120,000 clones, 70% to 85% detected once. Sample: peripheral blood. The receptors here all came from a woman aged 70-85 years with acute or convalescent COVID-19.

Concerning this clone: An end of the junction does not agree with germline; a read error may underlie this. The V gene is TRBV3-1 (or the pseudogene TRBV3-2), the J gene TRBJ2-1; 8 bases align to TRBD2. The CDR3 is 12 amino acids. The germline V gene has CDR1 LGHDT and CDR2 YNNKEL (reference sequence). CDR3 sequence: CASSQESGGRVF. The CDR3, as DNA: TGTGCCAGCAGCCAGGAAAGCGGGGGAAGAGTCTTC.

This clone was seen a handful of times. V is TRBV2 and J is TRBJ1-2, with 8 bases lining up with TRBD1. The CDR3 runs 16 residues. Germline CDR1 is SNHLY and CDR2 is FYNNEI. The V segment lost 0 bases and the J segment 4 bases; nucleotides outside the gene matches: 7. In DNA form, the CDR3 reads TGTGCCAGCAGTGAAGCGGGCAGGGGGCGCGGCTATGGCTACACCTTC. Protein product: CASSEAGRGRGYGYTF.

This clone was seen only once. The gene calls are TRBV15 and TRBJ1-2; the D gene is possibly TRBD1 (5 bases). The germline gives CDR1 LNHNV, CDR2 YYDKDF (reference sequence). CDR3 length: 15 residues. Trimming stripped 1 base from V and 7 bases from J, with 16 bases between. Written as DNA, the CDR3 is TGTGCCACCAGCAGAGTAGGGGAAGGTTATTTTGGCTACACCTTC. Protein product: CATSRVGEGYFGYTF.

The chain employs TRBV3-1 (or the pseudogene TRBV3-2) and TRBJ1-1; possible D gene TRBD1, 6 bases. The CDR3 sequence is 16 residues long. Germline loops: CDR1 LGHDT, CDR2 YNNKEL (reference sequence). V dropped 1 base and J dropped 3 bases, with 15 bases sitting between them. The CDR3 region is CASSQAGTGRDTEAFF. The CDR3 coding sequence is TGTGCCAGCAGCCAAGCTGGAACAGGGAGGGACACTGAAGCTTTCTTT.

This clone showed up just a few times. The CDR3 sequence is CASSFIRTSDTDTQYF. The DNA for the CDR3 is TGCGCCAGCAGCTTTATACGGACTAGCGACACAGATACGCAGTATTTT. The chain uses TRBV5-1 and TRBJ2-3; 9 bases fit TRBD2. The CDR3 is 16 residues long. Trimming removed 2 bases from V and 2 bases from J; junction bases left unmatched: 6. Germline V lookup: CDR1 SGHRS, CDR2 YFSETQ. Combining the CDR3 with reference TRBV5-1 and TRBJ2-3 gives the whole variable domain KAGVTQTPRYLIKTRGQQVTLSCSPISGHRSVSWYQQTPGQGLQFLFEYFSETQRNKGNFPGRFSGRQFSNSRSEMNVSTLELGDSALYLCASSFIRTSDTDTQYFGPGTRLTVL.

The rearrangement links TRBV16 to TRBJ1-1; D call uncertain. Germline loops: CDR1 KGHSY, CDR2 FQNENV. V was pared by 4 bases and J by 1 base, with 19 bases between. The CDR3 sequence is 17 residues long. CDR3 amino acids: CASSRLIVRPPNTEAFF. DNA of the CDR3: TGTGCCAGCAGCCGCCTAATCGTCAGGCCCCCGAACACTGAAGCTTTCTTT.

The chain carries TRBV4-3 and TRBJ1-1, with D possibly TRBD1 on 5 matching bases. The CDR3 runs to 14 residues. Germline V lookup: CDR1 LGHNA, CDR2 YSLEER. V was shortened by 0 bases and J by 10 bases, with 15 bases between the two germline ends. In DNA form, the CDR3 reads TGCGCCAGCAGCCAAGATAGAGGAGGGGAGGGAGCTTTCTTT. Its translation: CASSQDRGGEGAFF.

V is TRBV5-1 and J is TRBJ2-3; TRBD2 matches 7 bases. Unmatched junction bases numbered 3, after V lost 4 bases and J lost 1 base. The germline V gene has CDR1 SGHRS and CDR2 YFSETQ. The CDR3 extends over 14 amino acids. The CDR3 loop reads CASSAGRGTDTQYF. The CDR3 DNA follows: TGCGCCAGCAGCGCGGGGAGGGGCACAGATACGCAGTATTTT.

The gene calls are TRBV6-1 and TRBJ1-6; no reliable D call. This CDR3 has 13 residues. Germline CDR1 and CDR2: MNHNS and SASEGT. The ends were cut back, 2 bases at V and 10 bases at J, with 9 bases in the middle. CDR3 sequence: CASSESGNSPLHF. CDR3 bases: TGTGCCAGCAGTGAATCGGGGAACTCACCCCTCCACTTT.

V usage is TRBV7-8 and J usage is TRBJ2-5, with 10 positions matching TRBD2. Germline values: CDR1 SGHVS, CDR2 FQNEAQ. CDR3 length equals 16 residues. With 5 bases clipped from V and 3 bases from J, the junction kept 9 bases outside the gene matches. Here the CDR3 reads CASSPKRGGIEETQYF. Here the CDR3 DNA reads TGTGCCAGCAGCCCCAAGCGGGGGGGTATAGAAGAGACCCAGTACTTC. Supplemented by reference TRBV7-8 and TRBJ2-5, the full variable domain reads GAGVSQSPRYKVAKRGQDVALRCDPISGHVSLFWYQQALGQGPEFLTYFQNEAQLDKSGLPSDRFFAERPEGSVSTLKIQRTQQEDSAVYLCASSPKRGGIEETQYFGPGTRLLVL.

This chain uses TRBV7-2 with TRBJ2-1; 12 bases agree with TRBD2. The CDR3 runs 17 residues. CDR1 and CDR2 from the germline V gene are SGHTA and FQGNSA. V gave up 0 bases and J gave up 4 bases; unmatched junction bases: 4. The CDR3 here is CASSLAMTSGGYNEQFF. CDR3 coding DNA: TGTGCCAGCAGCTTAGCGATGACTAGCGGGGGTTACAATGAGCAGTTCTTC.

The gene calls are TRBV7-2 and TRBJ2-1, with D uncertain. The CDR3 loop spans 15 amino acids. Germline V gene lookup returns CDR1 SGHTA and CDR2 FQGNSA. V shed 7 bases and J shed 2 bases, with 15 bases lying between them. CDR3 nucleotide sequence: TGTGCCAGCAACCCATTGCGCGGTACCTACAATGAGCAGTTCTTC. This sequence encodes CASNPLRGTYNEQFF.

In its sample, this clone was seen a few times. This rearrangement joins TRBV6-2 or TRBV6-3 to TRBJ2-1; 13 nucleotides match TRBD2. Losses at the gene ends were 0 bases for V and 14 bases for J; bases not matched to a gene: 10. Germline V gene sequence: CDR1 MNHEY, CDR2 SVGEGT. There are 16 residues in the CDR3. The CDR3 reads CASSYSLLAGGHQEFF. In DNA, the CDR3 is TGTGCCAGCAGTTACTCGTTACTAGCGGGGGGGCATCAAGAGTTCTTC.

V gene TRBV4-3 combines with J gene TRBJ2-1; 9 nucleotides agree with TRBD1. Per the germline V gene, CDR1 is LGHNA and CDR2 is YSLEER. This CDR3 contains 16 residues. V gave up 1 base and J gave up 3 bases; unmatched junction bases: 4. The CDR3 DNA is TGCGCCAGCAGCCAAGGGACAGGGGCATTCTACAATGAGCAGTTCTTC. Its protein is CASSQGTGAFYNEQFF.

The chain combines TRBV11-3 with TRBJ1-5, with a possible D match to TRBD1 (6 bases). Germline V gene data show CDR1 as SGHNT and CDR2 as YENEEA. The V end lost 4 bases, the J end lost 4 bases, and 14 bases lay between the germline ends. This CDR3 has 15 amino acids. The CDR3 region has the DNA TGTGCCAGCAGCTCTACTCGGACAGTTAATCAGCCCCAGCATTTT. It specifies CASSSTRTVNQPQHF.

The J gene is TRBJ2-3, the V gene TRBV5-1, with a tentative D call TRBD1 (6 bases). Trimming removed 5 bases from V and 3 bases from J, with 10 bases in between. The CDR3 sequence is 13 residues long. Germline CDR1 and CDR2: SGHRS and YFSETQ. In nucleotides, the CDR3 is TGCGCCAGCAGACAGGGTAGAACAGATACGCAGTATTTT. Protein product: CASRQGRTDTQYF. The full variable domain, completed using reference TRBV5-1 and TRBJ2-3, is KAGVTQTPRYLIKTRGQQVTLSCSPISGHRSVSWYQQTPGQGLQFLFEYFSETQRNKGNFPGRFSGRQFSNSRSEMNVSTLELGDSALYLCASRQGRTDTQYFGPGTRLTVL.

The chain couples TRBV5-1 to TRBJ2-7; a possible D gene is TRBD1 (5 bases). The CDR3 consists of 14 residues. CDR1 is SGHRS, CDR2 YFSETQ, per germline. V lost 0 bases to trimming and J lost 1 base, with 8 bases between them. In nucleotides, the CDR3 is TGCGCCAGCAGCTTGGACAGGCCTTCCTACGAGCAGTACTTC. This sequence encodes CASSLDRPSYEQYF. The entire variable domain, with the rest obtained from reference TRBV5-1 and TRBJ2-7, is as follows: KAGVTQTPRYLIKTRGQQVTLSCSPISGHRSVSWYQQTPGQGLQFLFEYFSETQRNKGNFPGRFSGRQFSNSRSEMNVSTLELGDSALYLCASSLDRPSYEQYFGPGTRLTVT.

The chain joins TRBV29-1 to TRBJ2-7; TRBD2 matches 11 bases. V lost 7 bases and J lost 1; bases outside the gene matches: 18. The CDR3 loop spans 18 amino acids. Germline-derived CDR1 and CDR2 are SQVTM and ANQGSEA. In DNA, the CDR3 is TGCAGCGAGTCGACTAGCGGGGCCTCAAGGCCTCCTTCCTACGAGCAGTACTTC. It encodes CSESTSGASRPPSYEQYF.

This clone was detected once. The CDR3 region is CASSSAGVGTDTQYF. CDR3 coding DNA: TGCGCCAGCAGCTCAGCGGGGGTTGGCACAGATACGCAGTATTTT. V usage is TRBV5-1 and J usage is TRBJ2-3, with 8 bases aligning to TRBD2. The CDR3 is 15 residues long. Germline loops: CDR1 SGHRS, CDR2 YFSETQ. The V segment lost 3 bases and the J segment 1 base; nucleotides outside the gene matches: 4. The full variable domain, its missing parts supplied by reference TRBV5-1 and TRBJ2-3, is KAGVTQTPRYLIKTRGQQVTLSCSPISGHRSVSWYQQTPGQGLQFLFEYFSETQRNKGNFPGRFSGRQFSNSRSEMNVSTLELGDSALYLCASSSAGVGTDTQYFGPGTRLTVL.

This chain uses TRBV19 with TRBJ1-2; no firm D call. The CDR3 is made up of 13 amino acids. Trimming stripped 3 bases from V and 4 bases from J, with 9 bases between. From germline, CDR1 is LNHDA and CDR2 SQIVND (reference sequence). For the CDR3, the DNA is TGTGCCAGTAGTATCTCTTCGGGCTATGGCTACACCTTC. It is translated as CASSISSGYGYTF.

The CDR3 sequence is CASTAGDLGYGYTF. The CDR3 nucleotides are TGCGCCAGCACCGCAGGGGATCTAGGGTATGGCTACACCTTC. The chain recombines TRBV4-1 with TRBJ1-2; TRBD1 might be the D (6 bases). The CDR3 has 14 amino acids. CDR1 and CDR2 from the germline V gene are MGHRA and YSYEKL. V was shortened by 7 bases and J by 5 bases, with 17 bases between the two germline ends.

The rearrangement joins TRBV11-2 to TRBJ2-1, with 8 bases identical to TRBD2. CDR1 SGHAT and CDR2 FQNNGV come from the germline V gene. With V trimmed by 3 bases and J by 4 bases, 11 bases remained unmatched. The CDR3 contains 17 residues. The CDR3: CASSFLSRGGWYNEQFF. Here the CDR3 DNA reads TGTGCCAGCAGCTTTCTGTCCCGGGGGGGCTGGTACAATGAGCAGTTCTTC.

The chain has TRBV10-3 and TRBJ2-7; 7 bases are shared with TRBD1. The germline gives CDR1 ENHRY, CDR2 SYGVKD. There are 16 residues in the CDR3. The V and J ends lost 3 bases and 9 bases, in that order; junction bases with no gene match: 17. For the CDR3, the DNA is TGTGCCATCAGTGATCTCGTTCTCGGGCGACAGGGAAGGCAGTACGTC. Residues: CAISDLVLGRQGRQYV.

This chain connects TRBV19 to TRBJ2-7, with TRBD2 matching 10 bases. Germline CDR1 and CDR2: LNHDA and SQIVND (reference sequence). J lost 3 bases, V lost 5 bases, and 7 bases had no gene match. The CDR3 is 15 residues long. CDR3 in DNA: TGTGCCAGTAGTGCAAAGGGACTAGCGAGCTACGAGCAGTACTTC. Its protein is CASSAKGLASYEQYF.

The chain couples TRBV2 to TRBJ1-4; maybe TRBD1 (5 bases). V dropped 9 bases and J dropped 8 bases, with 22 bases sitting between them. The germline V gene has CDR1 SNHLY and CDR2 FYNNEI. This CDR3 spans 15 amino acids. The CDR3 DNA is TGTGCCAGTACGGCCAGGGCGGCGGTGTGGGAAAAACTGTTTTTT. This translates into CASTARAAVWEKLFF.

The J gene is TRBJ1-6, the V gene TRBV9; D gene unclear. Germline loops: CDR1 SGDLS, CDR2 YYNGEE. The CDR3 runs to 17 residues. Trimming stripped 0 bases from V and 3 bases from J, with 13 bases between. The CDR3 here is CASSVAEQLRYNSPLHF. DNA for the CDR3: TGTGCCAGCAGCGTAGCTGAACAGCTCCGCTATAATTCACCCCTCCACTTT.

V usage is TRBV18 and J usage is TRBJ2-1, with TRBD1 matching 8 bases. With 4 bases clipped from V and 3 bases from J, the junction kept 5 bases outside the gene matches. In germline, CDR1 is KGHSH, CDR2 LQKENI. The CDR3 is made up of 15 amino acids. CDR3 DNA: TGTGCCAGCTCACAGACAGGGGTCGGCTACAATGAGCAGTTCTTC. Its translation: CASSQTGVGYNEQFF.

This sequence joins TRBV27 and TRBJ1-2, with D maybe TRBD1 (6 bases). Germline-derived CDR1 and CDR2 are MNHEY and SMNVEV (reference sequence). V was shortened by 3 bases and J by 8 bases, with 16 bases between the two germline ends. There are 14 residues in the CDR3. The CDR3 DNA follows: TGTGCCAGCAGTTTGGTGGGGCAGGGGATCGGCTACACCTTC. Translation gives CASSLVGQGIGYTF.